This TCR beta chain derives from a study of blood T cells in healthy people across ages (dated by TCRdb to between 2015 and 2016). About the study as a whole: In model experiments, roughly one uniquely barcoded TCR beta cDNA molecule per two T cells was captured by template switching. To track age-related changes in TCR beta repertoire diversity, the study relied on deep sequencing normalized with unique cDNA molecular identifiers. The donors were split into four age groups: young (average 16 years), middle-aged (roughly 40), aged (about 62) and long-lived (more than 80). To avoid experimental bias, donors of different ages were randomly spread across the sequencing lanes. For two donors (one aged 18 to 30 and one aged 80 or older), the study analyzed two additional independent replicas of 1 million unique cDNA reads from the same blood draw.

What the research found in general, with its limitations: Observed TCR beta diversity correlated strongly with the percentage of naive T cells measured by flow cytometry. Because the CMV infection status of the donors was unknown, age-related changes in expanded clonotypes may potentially have been confounded. Since profiling was done on bulk unsorted PBMCs, naive and antigen-experienced compartments could not be conclusively compared. As age increased, observed TCR beta diversity per million T cells dropped in a roughly linear way, and a significant reduction was already evident by age roughly 40. Compared with the aged group, more naive CD4+ T cells, fewer expanded clones and increased TCR diversity were shown by the long-lived group, suggesting age selection. Estimates of total diversity from one million sequenced T cells were regarded as lower bounds and underestimates.

Measured from the cysteine to the phenylalanine, the CDR3 is 16 residues long. The DNA shown is the 48-base CDR3, in frame from base 1. The germline V gene gives CDR1 as KGHSH and CDR2 as LQKENI. Donors were around 37 systemically healthy Caucasian individuals from Russia aged roughly 6 to 90 years. Roughly 9.5 milliliters of peripheral blood were drawn from each donor into EDTA-treated Vacutainer tubes. Ficoll-Paque density-gradient centrifugation was used to isolate PBMCs, with at least 6.5 million per sample. Trizol reagent was used to extract total RNA from the PBMCs, yielding at least 5.5 micrograms per sample. Naive CD45RAhigh/CD27high T cell percentages were measured by flow cytometry on a PBMC aliquot from every donor. Points on this clonotype: The target of this receptor is not known. Base qualities were left out, and no much larger clone turns up one base away.

Library prep was done by 5' RACE. The data were produced on an Illumina HiSeq 2500. A second PCR of roughly 7 to 11 cycles was performed with a sample-barcoded 5' primer and a J-beta primer mix. Each TCR beta cDNA molecule received a unique molecular identifier from a template-switch 5' adaptor carrying 12 random nucleotides. Each sample yielded at least 3 million CDR3-containing paired-end reads. All of the RNA was converted into first-strand cDNA using the Mint cDNA synthesis kit, with a TRBC-specific oligonucleotide serving as the primer. Following uracil-DNA glycosylase treatment, a first 18-cycle PCR with universal primers M1SS and BC2_uni_R was performed on all cDNA. The authors' analysis ran thus. For normalization, 1 million high-quality reads were randomly selected from each sample, with every read carrying a distinct molecular identifier. Reads with shared molecular identifiers were discarded instead of being binned into consensus sequences. MiTCR, set to a Q25 quality threshold and the strictest error-elimination algorithm, was used for CDR3 identification, clonotype clustering and error correction. A nonparametric unseen species model using Euler transformation provided a lower-bound estimate of total TCR beta diversity. Clones were called with MiXCR by TCRdb after fastp trimmed the public reads at Q25, and only in-frame beta chains were retained. CDR3 protein sequences are deduplicated, and each keeps its most common genes and DNA. These V and J calls originate from TCRdb's pipeline instead of the authors' own analysis. The sample table holds about 1.4 million distinct CDR3 sequences, of which roughly 59% were seen once. The leading ten clones occupy about 6.7% of the sample.

The V and J genes are TRBV18 and TRBJ2-7, with 14 bases in between that match TRBD2. The J call may be incorrect, as the DNA end agrees better with TRBJ2-5. This clonotype was obtained from a man in his late teens or twenties in good health. The sample consisted of blood. The CDR3 corresponds to CASSPGTSGSSETQYF. The DNA sequence follows: TGTGCCAGCTCACCAGGGACTAGCGGGAGTTCGGAGACCCAGTACTTC.